The next 30 T cell receptor beta chains were all read from a single sample in a study of blood T cell repertoires in COVID-19 (dated by TCRdb to about 2020). Preparation of the library involved the immunoSEQ multiplex PCR assay. The table comes from immuneACCESS by way of TCRdb, which keeps in-frame sequences with V and J called. Part of the clones is missing from these tables; in studies checked, under half for an unresolved V gene and the rest for unknown reasons. The sample table shows approximately 260,000 clones, and approximately 90% are seen once. The ten largest clones represent more than 6% of the sample. Material: peripheral blood. The receptors originated from a man in his sixties who had recovered from COVID-19.

CDR3 region: CASTSGGGQTDTQYF. The CDR3 DNA reads as TGTGCCAGCACCAGCGGGGGGGGACAGACAGATACGCAGTATTTT. The chain employs TRBV5-4 and TRBJ2-3; the match to TRBD2 covers 10 bases. Trimming cost V 6 bases and J 3 bases; bases outside gene matches: 7. Per germline, CDR1 SGHNT and CDR2 YYREEE (reference sequence). The CDR3 contains 15 residues.

The rearrangement joins TRBV7-2 to TRBJ2-3, with 9 nucleotides matching TRBD1. CDR3 length equals 15 residues. Germline V gene lookup returns CDR1 SGHTA and CDR2 FQGNSA. Unmatched junction bases numbered 10, after V lost 3 bases and J lost 9 bases. CDR3 residues: CASSLGTGQRVTQYF. Written as DNA, the CDR3 is TGTGCCAGCAGCTTGGGGACAGGGCAAAGGGTGACGCAGTATTTT.

The chain recombines TRBV4-1 with TRBJ1-4, with 9 positions matching TRBD1. CDR1 is MGHRA and CDR2 is YSYEKL in the germline V gene. This CDR3 is 15 amino acids long. V shed 1 base and J 9 bases; nucleotides not matched to a gene: 6. The CDR3 DNA reads TGCGCCAGCAGCCAAGGGGACAGGGACTTCAAAAAACTGTTTTTT. Its protein is CASSQGDRDFKKLFF.

For the CDR3, the DNA is TGTGCCACCAGTGATGTACAGGGAGACGAGCAGTACTTC. This gives the protein CATSDVQGDEQYF. This chain uses TRBV24-1 with TRBJ2-7, with D tentatively TRBD1 (6 bases). Between the trimmed V and J ends, which lost 3 bases and 5 bases, there was a span of 10 bases. Germline V gives CDR1 KGHDR, CDR2 SFDVKD. CDR3 length equals 13 residues.

The V call is TRBV21-1, the J call TRBJ2-7; TRBD1, the D gene given by the table, was not confirmed from the DNA. TRBV21-1 is a recognized pseudogene. The CDR3 consists of 15 residues. CDR3 DNA: TGTGCCAGCAGCAAAGGTGGCAGGGCTTACTACGAGCAGTACGTC. Translating it yields CASSKGGRAYYEQYV.

The chain joins TRBV20-1 to TRBJ1-2, with no clear D. V lost 0 bases and J 5 bases, leaving 4 bases between the germline ends. The CDR3 has 11 residues. Per germline, CDR1 DFQATT and CDR2 SNEGSKA (reference sequence). The CDR3 DNA follows: TGCAGTGCTAGAGATCGGTATGGCTACACCTTC. It encodes CSARDRYGYTF.

The chain couples TRBV3-1 (or the pseudogene TRBV3-2) to TRBJ1-4; perhaps TRBD1 as D (6 bases). The V and J ends lost 5 bases and 7 bases respectively, with 17 bases between them. From germline, CDR1 is LGHDT and CDR2 YNNKEL (reference sequence). This CDR3 has 15 amino acids. Written as DNA, the CDR3 is TGTGCCAGCAGCGCTTGGGACACGGTCAGTGAAAAACTGTTTTTT. Translating gives CASSAWDTVSEKLFF.

The chain links TRBV27 to TRBJ1-6; a weak D match, TRBD1 (5 bases). This CDR3 comprises 14 residues. Per germline, CDR1 MNHEY and CDR2 SMNVEV (reference sequence). Trimming took off 6 bases at V and 6 bases at J, with 12 bases between the two ends. Here the CDR3 DNA reads TGTGCCAGCAGCTACAAGGGGTTTAATTCACCCCTCCACTTT. Its protein is CASSYKGFNSPLHF.

The chain is built from TRBV5-1 and TRBJ1-1, with 7 bases that match TRBD1. CDR1 SGHRS and CDR2 YFSETQ come from the germline V gene. This CDR3 is built from 14 residues. Trimming cost V 5 bases and J 1 base; bases outside gene matches: 5. The chain's CDR3 is CASRSGQQNTEAFF. DNA for the CDR3: TGCGCCAGCAGGTCGGGACAGCAGAACACTGAAGCTTTCTTT.

The genes are TRBV5-1 and TRBJ2-2, with 7 positions matching TRBD1. The CDR3 is 13 residues long. V gave up 4 bases and J gave up 6 bases; unmatched junction bases: 3. Germline assignment: CDR1 SGHRS and CDR2 YFSETQ. The CDR3 sequence: CASSQQGAGELFF. The CDR3 region has the DNA TGCGCCAGCAGCCAGCAGGGGGCCGGGGAGCTGTTTTTT. Complete variable domain (other parts from reference TRBV5-1 and TRBJ2-2): KAGVTQTPRYLIKTRGQQVTLSCSPISGHRSVSWYQQTPGQGLQFLFEYFSETQRNKGNFPGRFSGRQFSNSRSEMNVSTLELGDSALYLCASSQQGAGELFFGEGSRLTVL.

The V call is TRBV5-1, the J call TRBJ2-3, with 12 bases aligning to TRBD2. V gave up 0 bases and J gave up 4 bases; unmatched junction bases: 9. Germline V gene lookup returns CDR1 SGHRS and CDR2 YFSETQ. This CDR3 region has 18 residues. The CDR3 region has the DNA TGCGCCAGCAGCTTGGAGGCTAGCGGGGGGGCTTCGGCAGATACGCAGTATTTT. Encoded protein: CASSLEASGGASADTQYF.

This clone was seen only a few times. DNA of the CDR3: TGCGCCAGCAGCCTGACAGGGTCTAGCAATCAGCCCCAGCATTTT. Translated: CASSLTGSSNQPQHF. V gene TRBV5-1 combines with J gene TRBJ1-5; 7 bases agree with TRBD1. CDR3 length: 15 amino acids. With 4 bases clipped from V and 0 bases from J, the junction kept 4 bases outside the gene matches. Germline values: CDR1 SGHRS, CDR2 YFSETQ.

V usage is TRBV6-5 and J usage is TRBJ1-2, with TRBD1 identical over 9 bases. From germline, CDR1 is MNHEY and CDR2 SVGAGI. J gave up 4 bases and V 6 bases, and 6 bases lay outside the gene matches. The CDR3 runs 14 residues. The CDR3: CASSRTGDIYGYTF. Written as DNA, the CDR3 is TGTGCCAGCAGCCGGACAGGGGACATCTATGGCTACACCTTC.

The chain links TRBV10-3 to TRBJ1-1; 9 nucleotides align to TRBD1. The CDR3 is 14 amino acids. Trimming at V came to 6 bases and at J to 4 bases, leaving 6 bases not matched to a gene. Germline CDR1 is ENHRY and CDR2 is SYGVKD. The DNA for the CDR3 is TGTGCCATCAGATTGGACAGGGGCAGCACTGAAGCTTTCTTT. This codes for CAIRLDRGSTEAFF.

The genes are TRBV5-4 and TRBJ2-2; 8 positions match TRBD2. Germline V gene sequence: CDR1 SGHNT, CDR2 YYREEE (reference sequence). The CDR3 spans 17 residues. V gave up 3 bases and J gave up 6 bases; unmatched junction bases: 13. For the CDR3, the DNA is TGTGCCAGCAGCTCCCTCGCGGGGCGGGGGGCGGCCGGGGAGCTGTTTTTT. It translates to CASSSLAGRGAAGELFF. Filled out from reference TRBV5-4 and TRBJ2-2, the complete variable domain reads ETGVTQSPTHLIKTRGQQVTLRCSSQSGHNTVSWYQQALGQGPQFIFQYYREEENGRGNFPPRFSGLQFPNYSSELNVNALELDDSALYLCASSSLAGRGAAGELFFGEGSRLTVL.

A remark on this clone: Since a much larger clone is just one base distant, this may be a read error. The genes are TRBV24-1 and TRBJ2-1, with 8 nucleotides matching TRBD2. The length of the CDR3 is 14 residues. Looked up from germline, CDR1 is KGHDR and CDR2 is SFDVKD. The V gene end was trimmed by 0 bases and the J gene end by 8 bases; junction bases not matched to a gene: 2. The CDR3 DNA follows: TGTGCCACCAGTGATTTGTTGCGGGGGGATGAGCAGTTCTTC. Translating it yields CATSDLLRGDEQFF.

This clone was seen more than once but under ten times. The chain recombines TRBV2 with TRBJ2-5; D remains ambiguous. There are 15 residues in the CDR3. Germline CDR1 and CDR2: SNHLY and FYNNEI. Trimming removed 4 bases at V and 5 bases at J, with 17 bases between. CDR3 protein: CASSASTLNGETQYF. Written as DNA, the CDR3 is TGTGCCAGCAGTGCGAGCACCCTAAACGGGGAGACCCAGTACTTC.

The chain joins TRBV2 to TRBJ2-5; 12 positions match TRBD1. The CDR3 loop spans 19 amino acids. Germline V gene data show CDR1 as SNHLY and CDR2 as FYNNEI. V dropped 6 bases and J dropped 4; count of bases not matched to a gene: 18. CDR3 nucleotides: TGTGCCAGCAGCGATGGCCGGGACAGGGGGCGGTTCGGTCGAGAGACCCAGTACTTC. Its translation: CASSDGRDRGRFGRETQYF. The full variable domain, completed using reference TRBV2 and TRBJ2-5, is EPEVTQTPSHQVTQMGQEVILRCVPISNHLYFYWYRQILGQKVEFLVSFYNNEISEKSEIFDDQFSVERPDGSNFTLKIRSTKLEDSAMYFCASSDGRDRGRFGRETQYFGPGTRLLVL.

The rearrangement uses TRBV18 and TRBJ1-2; a possible D gene is TRBD1 (6 bases). This CDR3 is 13 amino acids long. The germline V gene has CDR1 KGHSH and CDR2 LQKENI. The V end lost 3 bases, the J end lost 8 bases, and 13 bases lay between the germline ends. CDR3 sequence (DNA): TGTGCCAGCTCACCCTCCTTCGACAGGGGCTACACCTTC. This sequence encodes CASSPSFDRGYTF.

The chain combines TRBV4-2 with TRBJ1-4; 10 bases are shared with TRBD1. CDR1 is LGHNA and CDR2 is YNFKEQ in the germline V gene. V was pared by 0 bases and J by 3 bases, with 13 bases of the junction left unmatched. CDR3 size: 20 residues. In DNA form, the CDR3 reads TGTGCCAGCAGCCAAGATCGATCCCGAAGACAGGGGGCGCCTAATGAAAAACTGTTTTTT. Amino acid sequence: CASSQDRSRRQGAPNEKLFF.

CDR3 region: CASSIAASGDQETQYF. DNA of the CDR3: TGTGCCAGTAGTATAGCGGCTAGCGGGGACCAAGAGACCCAGTACTTC. This rearrangement joins TRBV19 to TRBJ2-5, with 9 nucleotides matching TRBD2. V was pared by 1 base and J by 0 bases, with 3 bases of the junction left unmatched. Germline CDR1 reads LNHDA; CDR2 reads SQIVND (reference sequence). This CDR3 has 16 amino acids.

The sample holds one count of this clone. This sequence joins TRBV3-1 (or the pseudogene TRBV3-2) and TRBJ2-3, with a tentative D call TRBD2 (5 bases). The CDR3 consists of 16 residues. Trimming cost V 1 base and J 4 bases, with 15 bases left between them. The germline V gene has CDR1 LGHDT and CDR2 YNNKEL (reference sequence). CDR3 DNA: TGTGCCAGCAGCCAAGTTCTTACTAGTGGGGCAGATACGCAGTATTTT. The encoded protein is CASSQVLTSGADTQYF.

The chain uses TRBV5-1 and TRBJ1-1; D possibly corresponds to TRBD1 (5 bases). V was cut by 7 bases and J by 5 bases, with 15 bases left in between. The CDR3 totals 13 residues. Germline V lookup: CDR1 SGHRS, CDR2 YFSETQ. The CDR3 DNA follows: TGCGCCAGCGCGCTCCGGGGGGGGACTGAAGCTTTCTTT. The encoded protein is CASALRGGTEAFF. Full variable domain (remainder filled in from reference TRBV5-1 and TRBJ1-1): KAGVTQTPRYLIKTRGQQVTLSCSPISGHRSVSWYQQTPGQGLQFLFEYFSETQRNKGNFPGRFSGRQFSNSRSEMNVSTLELGDSALYLCASALRGGTEAFFGQGTRLTVV.

The CDR3, as DNA: TGTGCCAGCAGTTCTACAGGGAAATCCTTCGGCTACACCTTC. Translating gives CASSSTGKSFGYTF. The gene calls are TRBV2 and TRBJ1-2; a weak D match, TRBD1 (6 bases). Trimming removed 5 bases from V and 8 bases from J, with 18 bases in between. CDR3 length equals 14 residues. Germline V gene data show CDR1 as SNHLY and CDR2 as FYNNEI.

The chain combines TRBV7-2 with TRBJ1-1; possibly TRBD1 for D (5 bases). Germline V gene sequence: CDR1 SGHTA, CDR2 FQGNSA. Deletions cut 6 bases from V and 0 bases from J, with 17 bases between. CDR3 length equals 16 residues. The CDR3 reads CASRPRQGFMNTEAFF. The CDR3 DNA reads TGTGCCAGCAGACCAAGGCAGGGTTTCATGAACACTGAAGCTTTCTTT.

V and J are TRBV6-5 and TRBJ2-7, with TRBD2 as a possible D gene (7 bases). Germline assignment: CDR1 MNHEY and CDR2 SVGAGI. The CDR3 is 12 residues long. The V and J ends lost 8 bases and 9 bases respectively, with 17 bases between them. CDR3 in DNA: TGTGCCAGCGCGCTTGTGGGGGGGCGGCAGTACGTC. Translating gives CASALVGGRQYV.

V usage is TRBV24-1 and J usage is TRBJ1-2; no clear D gene. Trimming took 1 base from V and 4 from J, leaving 9 bases between them. From germline, CDR1 is KGHDR and CDR2 SFDVKD. CDR3 length: 14 residues. DNA of the CDR3: TGTGCCACCAGTGATTTTACCGGGTCCTATGGCTACACCTTC. Encoded protein: CATSDFTGSYGYTF.

The chain has TRBV29-1 and TRBJ1-2; TRBD1 matches 7 bases. V lost 6 bases, J lost 6 bases, and 7 bases stayed unmatched. CDR1 is SQVTM, CDR2 ANQGSEA, per germline. The CDR3 runs 12 residues. CDR3 in amino acids: CSVKTQGDGYTF. CDR3 in DNA: TGCAGCGTAAAGACCCAGGGGGATGGCTACACCTTC.

The V and J genes are TRBV7-9 and TRBJ2-7; D gene unclear. Germline lookup yields CDR1 SEHNR and CDR2 FQNEAQ (reference sequence). Trimming stripped 6 bases from V and 2 bases from J, with 11 bases between. This CDR3 is 13 amino acids long. CDR3: CASSPVSAYEQYV. As DNA, the CDR3 is TGTGCCAGCAGTCCGGTATCCGCCTACGAGCAGTACGTC.

The CDR3 sequence is CASSSTTGQGLGGYTF. The CDR3 nucleotides read TGTGCCAGCAGTTCAACAACCGGACAGGGGTTGGGTGGCTACACCTTC. The chain recombines TRBV27 with TRBJ1-2; 9 nucleotides agree with TRBD1. Germline loops: CDR1 MNHEY, CDR2 SMNVEV (reference sequence). After removal of 4 bases from V and 7 bases from J, the junction contained 13 bases not matched to a gene. This CDR3 comprises 16 residues.